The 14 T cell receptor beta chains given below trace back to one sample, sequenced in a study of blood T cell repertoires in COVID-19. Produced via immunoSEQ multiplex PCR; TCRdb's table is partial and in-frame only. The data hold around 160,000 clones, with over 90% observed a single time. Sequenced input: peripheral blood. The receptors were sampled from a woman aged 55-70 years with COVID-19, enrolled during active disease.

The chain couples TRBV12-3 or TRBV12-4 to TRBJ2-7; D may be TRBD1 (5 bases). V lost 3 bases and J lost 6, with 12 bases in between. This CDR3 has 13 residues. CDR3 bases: TGTGCCAGCAGTTTGGTGGAAGGGGTCGAGCAGTACTTC. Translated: CASSLVEGVEQYF.

The CDR3 DNA reads as TGTGCCAGCAGCCAAGATTATGCGGCGGGGGGGCTAGAGACCCAGTACTTC. Amino acids: CASSQDYAAGGLETQYF. The rearrangement joins TRBV3-1 (or the pseudogene TRBV3-2) to TRBJ2-5; 9 bases line up with TRBD2. The V gene end was trimmed by 0 bases and the J gene end by 4 bases; junction bases not matched to a gene: 9. This CDR3 comprises 17 residues. Germline CDR1 LGHDT, CDR2 YNNKEL (reference sequence).

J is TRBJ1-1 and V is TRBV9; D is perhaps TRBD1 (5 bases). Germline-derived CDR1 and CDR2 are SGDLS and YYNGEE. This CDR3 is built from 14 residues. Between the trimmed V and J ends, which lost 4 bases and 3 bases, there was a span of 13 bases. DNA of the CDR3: TGTGCCAGCAGCTCGACCGGGGGGTACACTGAAGCTTTCTTT. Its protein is CASSSTGGYTEAFF.

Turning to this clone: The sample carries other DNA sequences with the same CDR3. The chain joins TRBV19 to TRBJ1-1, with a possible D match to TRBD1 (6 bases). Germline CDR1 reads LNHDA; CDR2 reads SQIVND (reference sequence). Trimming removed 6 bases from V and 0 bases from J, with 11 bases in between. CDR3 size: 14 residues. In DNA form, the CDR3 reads TGTGCCAGTAGCCCCGGACAGCTGAACACTGAAGCTTTCTTT. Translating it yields CASSPGQLNTEAFF.

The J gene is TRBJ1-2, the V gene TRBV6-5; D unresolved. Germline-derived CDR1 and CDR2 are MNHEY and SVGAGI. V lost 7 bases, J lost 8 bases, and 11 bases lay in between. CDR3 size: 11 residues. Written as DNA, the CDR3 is TGTGCCAGCACTTTCAGGCTAGGCTACACCTTC. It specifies CASTFRLGYTF.

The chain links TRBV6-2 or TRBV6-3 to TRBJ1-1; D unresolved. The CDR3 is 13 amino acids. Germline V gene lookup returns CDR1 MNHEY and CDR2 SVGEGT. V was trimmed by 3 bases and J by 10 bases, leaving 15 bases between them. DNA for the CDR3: TGTGCCAGCAGTTATCATACCCTCAGTACAGCTTTCTTT. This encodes CASSYHTLSTAFF.

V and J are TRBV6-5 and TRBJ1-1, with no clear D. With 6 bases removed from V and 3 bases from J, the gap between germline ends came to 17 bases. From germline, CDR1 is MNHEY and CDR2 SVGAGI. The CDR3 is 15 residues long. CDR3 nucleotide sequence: TGTGCCAGCAGGAACCTAAGGGCCGGGGACACTGAAGCTTTCTTT. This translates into CASRNLRAGDTEAFF.

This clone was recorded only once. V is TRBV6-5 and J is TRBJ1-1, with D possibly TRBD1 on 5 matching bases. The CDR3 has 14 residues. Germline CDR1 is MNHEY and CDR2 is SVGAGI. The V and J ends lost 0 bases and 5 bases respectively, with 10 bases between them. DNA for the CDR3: TGTGCCAGCAGTTACTCGGTCCGGGGGACTGAAGCTTTCTTT. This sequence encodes CASSYSVRGTEAFF.

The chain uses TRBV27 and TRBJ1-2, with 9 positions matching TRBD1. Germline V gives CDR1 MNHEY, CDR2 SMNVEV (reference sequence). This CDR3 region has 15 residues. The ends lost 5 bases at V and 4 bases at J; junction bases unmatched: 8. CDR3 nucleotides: TGTGCCAGCAGTCAGGGACAGGGATCGGTCTATGGCTACACCTTC. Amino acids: CASSQGQGSVYGYTF.

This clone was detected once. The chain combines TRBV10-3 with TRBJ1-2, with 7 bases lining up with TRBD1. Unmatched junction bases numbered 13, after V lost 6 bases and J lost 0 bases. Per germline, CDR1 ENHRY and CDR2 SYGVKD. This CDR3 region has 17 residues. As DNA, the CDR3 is TGTGCCATCAGCATAAACAGGGGCGGTCGGTCTAACTATGGCTACACCTTC. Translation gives CAISINRGGRSNYGYTF.

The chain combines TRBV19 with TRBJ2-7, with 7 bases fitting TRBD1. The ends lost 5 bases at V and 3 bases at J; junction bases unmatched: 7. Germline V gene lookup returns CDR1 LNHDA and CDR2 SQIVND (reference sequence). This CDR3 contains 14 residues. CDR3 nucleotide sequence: TGTGCCAGTAGTCCCGACAGGGCACTCTACGAGCAGTACTTC. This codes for CASSPDRALYEQYF.

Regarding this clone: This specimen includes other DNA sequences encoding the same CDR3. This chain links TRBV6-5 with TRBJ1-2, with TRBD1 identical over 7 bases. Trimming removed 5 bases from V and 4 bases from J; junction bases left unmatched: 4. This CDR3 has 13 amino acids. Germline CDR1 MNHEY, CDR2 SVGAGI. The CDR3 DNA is TGTGCCAGCAGTCGACAGGGAACCTATGGCTACACCTTC. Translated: CASSRQGTYGYTF.

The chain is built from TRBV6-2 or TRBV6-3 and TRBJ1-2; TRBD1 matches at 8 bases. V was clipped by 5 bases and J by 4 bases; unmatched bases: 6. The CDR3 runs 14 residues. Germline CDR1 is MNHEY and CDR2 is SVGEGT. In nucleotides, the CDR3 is TGTGCCAGCAGTACCCGACAGGGGAGCTATGGCTACACCTTC. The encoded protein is CASSTRQGSYGYTF.

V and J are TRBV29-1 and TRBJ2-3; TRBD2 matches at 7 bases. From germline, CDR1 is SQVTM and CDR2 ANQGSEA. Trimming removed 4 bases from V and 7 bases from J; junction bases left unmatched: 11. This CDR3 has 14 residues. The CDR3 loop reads CSVGSRGRGNTQYF. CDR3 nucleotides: TGCAGCGTTGGGAGTAGAGGGCGGGGGAATACGCAGTATTTT.